This T cell receptor (beta chain) is drawn from a study of T cell repertoires in cytomegalovirus infection. Study-level information: Based on public TCR beta signatures, there were indications of CMV infection and of a matching HLA type. Whole-study results and caveats: In two of eight donors, the top clonotype was HLA-C-restricted CMV-specific. The cumulative frequency of public TCR beta families identified carriers of CMV plus the relevant HLA.

V was pared by 6 bases and J by 4 bases, with 6 bases of the junction left unmatched. CDR1 MNHNY and CDR2 SVGAGI come from the germline V gene (reference sequence). This CDR3 spans 13 amino acids. TCRdb reprocessed the reads via MiXCR and lists one record per CDR3 protein. The table includes some 320,000 distinct CDR3 sequences, approximately 32% detected once. This clonotype was counted between two and nine times. The antigen is unknown. The source was cultured PBMCs, collected from culture after CMV antigen stimulation. The chain links TRBV6-6 to TRBJ2-7, with TRBD1 matching 7 bases. This clonotype originated in a human donor in good health (CMV status not recorded). Some clones in this sample may be carry-over from other donors' samples. The CDR3 DNA reads as TGTGCCAGCAGATCGACAGGGCTTTACGAGCAGTACTTC. Protein product: CASRSTGLYEQYF.